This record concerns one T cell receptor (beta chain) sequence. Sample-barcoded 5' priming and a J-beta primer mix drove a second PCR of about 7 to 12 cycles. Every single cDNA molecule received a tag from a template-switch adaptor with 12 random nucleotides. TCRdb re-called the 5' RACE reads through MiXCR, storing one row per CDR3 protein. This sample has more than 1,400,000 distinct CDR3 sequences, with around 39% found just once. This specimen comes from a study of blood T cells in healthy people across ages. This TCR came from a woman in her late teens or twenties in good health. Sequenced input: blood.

The CDR3 region has the DNA TGTGCCAGCAGTGCACAGGAGGTCAATCAGCCCCAGCATTTT. Its protein is CASSAQEVNQPQHF. This chain connects TRBV6-1 to TRBJ1-5; possible D gene TRBD1, 5 bases. From germline, CDR1 is MNHNS and CDR2 SASEGT. This CDR3 region has 14 residues. The V and J ends lost 4 bases and 3 bases respectively, with 10 bases between them.